The TCR delta chain under discussion was sequenced for a study of gamma-delta chains in newborns, infants, children. Looking at the study overall: Innate gammadelta T cells reportedly expand polyclonally right after birth, driven by microbial exposure, per the title.

TCRdb reprocessed the reads using CATT. The top ten clones hold more than 6% of a sample with several thousand delta-chain clones, 40% to 60% of them seen once. Within the sample, this clone is medium-sized. In the same sample, other DNA sequences code for this CDR3. The CDR3 runs 17 residues. The germline CDR1 and CDR2 sequences are GEAIGNYY and EKD. J gave up 1 base and V 2 bases, and 2 bases lay outside the gene matches. Material: blood. V gene TRDV2 combines with J gene TRDJ3; TRDD3 aligns across 9 bases. The receptor was isolated from a child who received the measles vaccine. CDR3 loop: CACDNTGGSWDTRQMFF. For the CDR3, the DNA is TGTGCCTGTGACAATACTGGGGGATCCTGGGACACCCGACAGATGTTTTTC.